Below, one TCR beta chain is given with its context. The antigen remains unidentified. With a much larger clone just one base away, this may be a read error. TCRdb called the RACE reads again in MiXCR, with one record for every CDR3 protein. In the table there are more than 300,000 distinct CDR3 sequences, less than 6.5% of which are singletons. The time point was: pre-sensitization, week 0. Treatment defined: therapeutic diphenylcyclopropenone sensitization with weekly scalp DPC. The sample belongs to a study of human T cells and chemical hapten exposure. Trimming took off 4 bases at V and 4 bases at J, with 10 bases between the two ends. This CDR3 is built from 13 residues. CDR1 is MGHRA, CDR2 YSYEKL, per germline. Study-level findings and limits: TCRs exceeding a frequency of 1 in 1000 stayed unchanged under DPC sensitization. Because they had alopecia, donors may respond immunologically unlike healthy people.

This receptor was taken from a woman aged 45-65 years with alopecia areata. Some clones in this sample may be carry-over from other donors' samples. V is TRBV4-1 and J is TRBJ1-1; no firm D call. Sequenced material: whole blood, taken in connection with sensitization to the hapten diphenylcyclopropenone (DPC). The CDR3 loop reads CASSRVGSTEAFF. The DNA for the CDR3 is TGCGCCAGCAGCCGGGTAGGATCCACTGAAGCTTTCTTT.